The TCR beta chain described here comes from a study of Tregs in tolerant kidney transplant recipients. Study conclusions and caveats: This study did not directly address biological reproducibility. Few patients were studied, so findings need validation in larger groups.

Between the trimmed V and J ends, which lost 6 bases and 5 bases, there was a span of 14 bases. The CDR3 covers 14 residues. Germline V CDR1 and CDR2: SEHNR, FQNEAQ (reference sequence). In the case of this clone: The target antigen is unknown.

The method was immunoSEQ multiplex PCR; TCRdb's version includes in-frame clones alone and lacks a portion of them. The sample holds over 50,000 clones, around 80% seen once. The sequence was obtained from a human donor in good health. The chain joins TRBV7-9 to TRBJ2-1, with a weak D call TRBD2 (6 bases). The sequencing sample was made of CD4+ T cells from blood. CDR3 sequence reads: CASRRSSANNEQFF. The DNA for the CDR3 is TGTGCCAGCAGGCGCTCTAGCGCTAACAATGAGCAGTTCTTC.